This T cell receptor beta chain derives from a study of tumor-infiltrating lymphocytes in oesophageal squamous cell carcinoma. V gave up 7 bases and J gave up 9 bases; unmatched junction bases: 5. CDR3 length equals 13 residues. CDR1 is DFQATT, CDR2 SNEGSKA, per germline (reference sequence). From the PCR reads, TCRdb called clonotypes with MiXCR, one entry per CDR3 protein. The profile shows 20,000 to 25,000 distinct CDR3 sequences, about 35% of them singletons. V gene TRBV20-1 combines with J gene TRBJ2-1; TRBD2 aligns across 14 bases. This sequence originates from a male donor with esophageal squamous cell carcinoma. Sequencing used esophageal tumor tissue. The CDR3 DNA reads as TGCAGTGAGGGACTAGCGGGAGTCTTTGAGCAGTTCTTC. It translates to CSEGLAGVFEQFF.